One sample yielded the 2 T cell receptor beta chains listed below, sequenced in a study of identical twins. TCRdb re-derived calls from the 5' RACE reads in MiXCR, one entry per CDR3 protein. The repertoire holds 520,000 or so distinct CDR3 sequences, with 22% as singletons. These data were also filed under a second study, of T cells expressing NK-cell markers.

The specimen sequenced was CD4+ T cells sorted from blood. These receptors were collected from a young woman in good health.

The sample holds a few counts of this clonotype. V and J are TRBV3-1 and TRBJ1-2; D call uncertain. This CDR3 has 14 residues. Germline values: CDR1 LGHDT, CDR2 YNNKEL (reference sequence). With 3 bases removed from V and 1 base from J, the gap between germline ends came to 9 bases. The CDR3 reads CASSHTGGNYGYTF. The CDR3 nucleotides are TGTGCCAGCAGCCATACCGGAGGTAACTATGGCTACACCTTC.

This clonotype has just a few counts. The V call is TRBV5-1, the J call TRBJ2-7; D is unclear. The ends were cut back, 0 bases at V and 2 bases at J, with 12 bases in the middle. The CDR3 is 15 residues long. CDR1 and CDR2 from the germline V gene are SGHRS and YFSETQ. This CDR3 reads CASSLGAGDTYEQYF. In DNA, the CDR3 is TGCGCCAGCAGCTTGGGTGCAGGAGATACCTACGAGCAGTACTTC.